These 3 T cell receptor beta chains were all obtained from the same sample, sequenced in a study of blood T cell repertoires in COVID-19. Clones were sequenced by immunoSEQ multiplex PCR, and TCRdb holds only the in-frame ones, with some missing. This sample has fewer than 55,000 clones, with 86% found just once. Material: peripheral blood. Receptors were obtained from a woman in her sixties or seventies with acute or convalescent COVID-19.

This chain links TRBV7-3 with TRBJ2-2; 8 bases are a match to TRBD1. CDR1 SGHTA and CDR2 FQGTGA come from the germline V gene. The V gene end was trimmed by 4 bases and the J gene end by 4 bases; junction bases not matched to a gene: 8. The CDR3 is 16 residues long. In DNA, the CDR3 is TGTGCCAGCAGCTCACAGGGGGAGGTCGGCACCGGGGAGCTGTTTTTT. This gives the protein CASSSQGEVGTGELFF.

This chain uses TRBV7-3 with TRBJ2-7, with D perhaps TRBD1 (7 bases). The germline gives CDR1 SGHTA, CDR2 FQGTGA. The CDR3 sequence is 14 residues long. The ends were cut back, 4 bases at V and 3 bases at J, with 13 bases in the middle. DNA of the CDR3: TGTGCCAGCAGCTCTCAGGGGGGTCTCTACGAGCAGTACTTC. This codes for CASSSQGGLYEQYF.

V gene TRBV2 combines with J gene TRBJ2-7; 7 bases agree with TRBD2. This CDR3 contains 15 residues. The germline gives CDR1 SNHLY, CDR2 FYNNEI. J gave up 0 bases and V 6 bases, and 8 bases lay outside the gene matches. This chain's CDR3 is CASRPRSGVSYEQYF. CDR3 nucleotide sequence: TGTGCCAGCAGGCCGAGAAGCGGGGTCTCCTACGAGCAGTACTTC.